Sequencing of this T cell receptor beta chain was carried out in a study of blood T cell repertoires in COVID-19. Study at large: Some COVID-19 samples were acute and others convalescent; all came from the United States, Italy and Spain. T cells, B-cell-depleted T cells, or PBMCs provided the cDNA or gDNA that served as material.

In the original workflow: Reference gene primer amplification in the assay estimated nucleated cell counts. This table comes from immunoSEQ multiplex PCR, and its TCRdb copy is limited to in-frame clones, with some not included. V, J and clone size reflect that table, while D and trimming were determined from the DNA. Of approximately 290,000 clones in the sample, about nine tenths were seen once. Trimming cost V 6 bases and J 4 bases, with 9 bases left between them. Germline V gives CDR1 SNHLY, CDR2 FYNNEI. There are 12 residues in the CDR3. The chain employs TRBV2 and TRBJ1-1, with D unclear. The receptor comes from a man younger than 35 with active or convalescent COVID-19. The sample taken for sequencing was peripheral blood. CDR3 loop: CASRSQATEAFF. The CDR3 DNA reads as TGTGCCAGCAGGTCGCAGGCCACTGAAGCTTTCTTT.